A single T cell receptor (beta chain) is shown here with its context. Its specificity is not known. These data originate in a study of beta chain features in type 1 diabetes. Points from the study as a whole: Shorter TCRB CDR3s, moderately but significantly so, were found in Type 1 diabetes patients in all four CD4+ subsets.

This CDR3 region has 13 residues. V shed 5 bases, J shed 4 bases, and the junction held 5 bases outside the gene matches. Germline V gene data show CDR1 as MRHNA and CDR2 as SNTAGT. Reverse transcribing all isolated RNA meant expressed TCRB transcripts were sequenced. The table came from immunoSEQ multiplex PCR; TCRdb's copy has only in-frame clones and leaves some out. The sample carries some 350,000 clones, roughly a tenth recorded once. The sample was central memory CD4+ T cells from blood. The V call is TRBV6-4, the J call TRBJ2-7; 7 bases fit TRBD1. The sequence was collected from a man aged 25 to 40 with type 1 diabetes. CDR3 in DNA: TGTGCCAGCAGTCGCGGACAGGAGTACGAGCAGTACTTC. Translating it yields CASSRGQEYEQYF.